This T cell receptor (beta chain) was profiled in a study of blood T cells in healthy people across ages. About the study: About one barcoded beta molecule per two T cells came from capture by template switching. Study-wide findings and caveats: Nothing was known about donor CMV status, and this possibly confounded expanded clonotype changes.

Researchers isolated at least 6 million PBMCs per sample. The CDR3 extends over 13 amino acids. Looked up from germline, CDR1 is SGHVS and CDR2 is FQNEAQ. V shed 0 bases and J shed 11 bases, with 12 bases lying between them. This clonotype was picked up many times. What it recognizes is unknown. The use of a sample-barcoded 5' primer and a J-beta primer mix characterized a second PCR of roughly 6 to 12 cycles. Samples each returned at least 2.5 million CDR3-containing paired-end reads. TCRdb re-called the 5' RACE reads with MiXCR, one entry per CDR3 protein. Here the sample spans about 650,000 distinct CDR3 sequences, roughly 30% being singletons.

The specimen was blood. This TCR derives from a woman at least 80 years old in good health. The chain joins TRBV7-8 to TRBJ2-3; D might be TRBD1 (6 bases). CDR3 nucleotide sequence: TGTGCCAGCAGCTTAGCGGTGGAACAGGGGCAGTATTTT. It encodes CASSLAVEQGQYF.